The 22 T cell receptor beta chains in this list originate from one sample, sequenced in a study of regulatory T cells in long-lasting Graves disease. Time point described: persistent/refractory GD, antithyroid drugs over 5 years with positive TRAb. PBMC-extracted RNA yielded the TCR library. Building the TCR beta libraries relied on iRepertoire HTBI primers, and CDR3 regions underwent Arm-PCR. Each CDR3 protein is one row after TCRdb ran MiXCR on the multiplex PCR reads. The sample records 450,000 or so distinct CDR3 sequences, around 20% being singletons. The material sequenced was peripheral blood mononuclear cells (PBMCs), taken when the disease was refractory, from a patient treated with antithyroid drugs. The receptors come from a female donor with Graves disease.

This clonotype was seen ten or more times. The rearrangement uses TRBV6-2 or TRBV6-3 and TRBJ2-7; D uncertain. The ends were cut back, 0 bases at V and 5 bases at J, with 11 bases in the middle. This CDR3 is built from 14 residues. The germline V gene encodes CDR1 MNHEY and CDR2 SVGEGT. The CDR3 region is CASSYSSVAHEQYF. The CDR3 nucleotides read TGTGCCAGCAGTTACTCGAGTGTGGCCCACGAGCAGTACTTC.

The chain combines TRBV7-2 with TRBJ1-3; D not resolved. V lost 3 bases to trimming and J lost 4 bases, with 10 bases between them. The CDR3 is made up of 14 amino acids. Germline CDR1 reads SGHTA; CDR2 reads FQGNSA. CDR3 bases: TGTGCCAGCAGCTTGACAAATCTGGGAAACACCATATATTTT. Translating it yields CASSLTNLGNTIYF. The full variable domain, rest sourced from reference TRBV7-2 and TRBJ1-3, is GAGVSQSPSNKVTEKGKDVELRCDPISGHTALYWYRQSLGQGLEFLIYFQGNSAPDKSGLPSDRFSAERTGGSVSTLTIQRTQQEDSAVYLCASSLTNLGNTIYFGEGSWLTVV.

The gene calls are TRBV6-5 and TRBJ1-2; 9 nucleotides line up with TRBD1. The CDR3 has 16 amino acids. Germline assignment: CDR1 MNHEY and CDR2 SVGAGI. V lost 2 bases, J lost 4 bases, and 8 bases stayed unmatched. In DNA, the CDR3 is TGTGCCAGCAGTTACGGGACAGGGAAGTCAGGCTATGGCTACACCTTC. Its translation: CASSYGTGKSGYGYTF.

The V gene is TRBV27, the J gene TRBJ2-5; no definite D call. Germline V gene lookup returns CDR1 MNHEY and CDR2 SMNVEV (reference sequence). This CDR3 spans 15 amino acids. V was pared by 3 bases and J by 4 bases, with 15 bases between. The CDR3 sequence is CASSLRLASGETQYF. Written as DNA, the CDR3 is TGTGCCAGCAGTTTGAGACTGGCTTCAGGAGAGACCCAGTACTTC.

This clonotype was counted many times. The chain joins TRBV10-3 to TRBJ1-1; tentatively, D is TRBD1 (5 bases). V was cut by 9 bases and J by 4 bases, with 21 bases left in between. This CDR3 spans 15 amino acids. Germline values: CDR1 ENHRY, CDR2 SYGVKD. As DNA, the CDR3 is TGTGCCATTTCCAGCCGGGACCCAGGCACCACTGAAGCTTTCTTT. This sequence encodes CAISSRDPGTTEAFF.

Concerning this clonotype: A single base is all that separates this from a far larger clone, so a read error is likely. The genes are TRBV25-1 and TRBJ2-7; TRBD1 aligns across 7 bases. This CDR3 has 13 amino acids. Germline values: CDR1 MGHDK, CDR2 SYGVNS. After removal of 7 bases from V and 3 bases from J, the junction contained 6 bases not matched to a gene. CDR3 residues: CASNPGTDYEQYF. In DNA, the CDR3 is TGTGCCAGCAACCCCGGGACAGACTACGAGCAGTACTTC.

In regard to this clonotype: A single base is all that separates this from a far larger clone, so a read error is likely. The V gene is TRBV6-2 or TRBV6-3, the J gene TRBJ2-7; TRBD2 matches 14 bases. CDR3 length: 14 residues. Germline lookup yields CDR1 MNHEY and CDR2 SVGEGT. As DNA, the CDR3 is TGTGCCAGCAGGGGGACTAGCGGGAGCAACGAGCGGTACTTC. It is translated as CASRGTSGSNERYF.

This chain uses TRBV28 with TRBJ1-1; D not resolved. The CDR3 runs 15 residues. Germline CDR1 reads MDHEN; CDR2 reads SYDVKM. Between the trimmed V and J ends, which lost 1 base and 0 bases, there was a span of 9 bases. This chain's CDR3 is CASSLSRPMNTEAFF. The CDR3 nucleotides read TGTGCCAGCAGTTTATCGAGACCGATGAACACTGAAGCTTTCTTT.

This clonotype was seen many times. The V gene is TRBV28, the J gene TRBJ2-6; D is undetermined. Germline V CDR1 and CDR2: MDHEN, SYDVKM. V was pared by 0 bases and J by 0 bases, with 6 bases between. The CDR3 runs to 16 residues. CDR3 bases: TGTGCCAGCAGTTTATGGCAGCGCTCTGGGGCCAACGTCCTGACTTTC. It specifies CASSLWQRSGANVLTF.

The CDR3 region has the DNA TGCAGTGCCCGATGGGACATCCCTGGAAACACCATATATTTT. Translated: CSARWDIPGNTIYF. The chain combines TRBV20-1 with TRBJ1-3; tentative D call: TRBD1 (6 bases). This CDR3 has 14 residues. The V gene lost 6 bases and the J gene lost 2 bases, with 14 bases spanning the gap. Germline V gives CDR1 DFQATT, CDR2 SNEGSKA (reference sequence).

Concerning this clonotype: Just one base apart from a much larger clone, this may be a read error. The gene calls are TRBV6-1 and TRBJ2-3, with D hard to call. Germline CDR1 reads MNHNS; CDR2 reads SASEGT. Trimming took 7 bases from V and 4 from J, leaving 6 bases between them. The CDR3 runs to 11 residues. CDR3 nucleotides: TGTGCCAGCACCTTAGCAGATACGCAGTATTTT. Translating it yields CASTLADTQYF.

This clonotype was seen ten or more times. The chain employs TRBV12-3 or TRBV12-4 and TRBJ2-5; 8 positions match TRBD2. This CDR3 spans 13 amino acids. Trimming took 6 bases from V and 4 from J; bases not matched to a gene: 4. The CDR3 loop reads CASRAGVAETQYF. CDR3 bases: TGTGCCAGCAGAGCGGGAGTAGCAGAGACCCAGTACTTC.

This clonotype occurred many times. The V call is TRBV10-1, the J call TRBJ2-2; D is unclear. Germline loops: CDR1 WNHNN, CDR2 SYGVQD (reference sequence). The length of the CDR3 is 15 residues. V was pared by 5 bases and J by 0 bases, with 10 bases between. The CDR3 region has the DNA TGCGCCAGCAGTCCGTCCCGACCGAACACCGGGGAGCTGTTTTTT. Translation gives CASSPSRPNTGELFF.

This clonotype was seen repeatedly, ten times or more. This chain links TRBV20-1 with TRBJ2-7; 9 nucleotides agree with TRBD1. The germline V gene encodes CDR1 DFQATT and CDR2 SNEGSKA (reference sequence). V trimming: 0 bases; J trimming: 8 bases; junction bases outside the gene matches: 5. This CDR3 spans 13 amino acids. The CDR3, as DNA: TGCAGTGCTAGAGATGGGACAGGGAGAAAGCAGTACTTC. This sequence encodes CSARDGTGRKQYF.

In this sample, this clonotype turned up many times. This rearrangement joins TRBV29-1 to TRBJ2-7; 10 nucleotides line up with TRBD2. V shed 4 bases, J shed 5 bases, and the junction held 17 bases outside the gene matches. Germline V gene data show CDR1 as SQVTM and CDR2 as ANQGSEA. There are 17 residues in the CDR3. The CDR3 sequence: CSVVSSGSYRAYHEQYF. The CDR3 bases are TGCAGCGTTGTTTCTAGCGGGAGCTACAGGGCCTATCACGAGCAGTACTTC.

The sample holds many counts of this clonotype. V usage is TRBV6-1 and J usage is TRBJ1-1; TRBD1 matches at 8 bases. The V and J ends lost 5 bases and 4 bases, in that order; junction bases with no gene match: 6. The CDR3 has 14 amino acids. Germline V gene data show CDR1 as MNHNS and CDR2 as SASEGT. CDR3 region: CASSPRGRPTEAFF. CDR3 nucleotides: TGTGCCAGCAGTCCCAGGGGGCGGCCCACTGAAGCTTTCTTT.

The chain carries TRBV15 and TRBJ2-7; 7 bases line up with TRBD2. V shed 0 bases, J shed 3 bases, and the junction held 5 bases outside the gene matches. The CDR3 covers 15 residues. Per germline, CDR1 LNHNV and CDR2 YYDKDF (reference sequence). CDR3 sequence: CATSREGGDFYEQYF. The CDR3 DNA is TGTGCCACCAGCAGAGAGGGGGGGGACTTCTACGAGCAGTACTTC.

A word on this clonotype: With a much larger clone just one base away, this may be a read error. The chain carries TRBV6-2 or TRBV6-3 and TRBJ1-2; weak D call: TRBD1 (6 bases). CDR3 length equals 13 residues. Germline assignment: CDR1 MNHEY and CDR2 SVGEGT. V gave up 7 bases and J gave up 4 bases, with 13 bases separating them. This CDR3 is CASNQLDSYGYTF. In DNA form, the CDR3 reads TGTGCCAGCAATCAACTGGACAGCTATGGCTACACCTTC.

The chain has TRBV6-1 and TRBJ1-5; no firm D call. CDR1 is MNHNS and CDR2 is SASEGT in the germline V gene. V lost 2 bases to trimming and J lost 0 bases, with 14 bases between them. The CDR3 has 17 amino acids. The CDR3 DNA is TGTGCCAGCAGTGAACAATCTATTCATTATAGCAATCAGCCCCAGCATTTT. As protein: CASSEQSIHYSNQPQHF.

This clonotype was seen at least ten times. The chain links TRBV7-2 to TRBJ2-7; 8 bases map to TRBD2. CDR3 length: 16 residues. Germline CDR1 and CDR2: SGHTA and FQGNSA. The V gene end was trimmed by 5 bases and the J gene end by 0 bases; junction bases not matched to a gene: 9. CDR3 in amino acids: CASSDRGGRSSYEQYF. CDR3 bases: TGTGCCAGCAGCGATCGGGGGGGTAGAAGCTCCTACGAGCAGTACTTC.

This clonotype was picked up many times. The chain uses TRBV28 and TRBJ1-2; D is unclear. Per germline, CDR1 MDHEN and CDR2 SYDVKM. V was clipped by 2 bases and J by 4 bases, with 14 bases between them. The CDR3 has 15 residues. CDR3 sequence: CASSLRRDGGYGYTF. The DNA of the CDR3 is TGTGCCAGCAGTTTAAGACGAGATGGCGGCTATGGCTACACCTTC.

This clonotype came up many times. The CDR3 protein is CASSPGLTTGELFF. For the CDR3, the DNA is TGTGCCAGCAGCCCGGGACTCACGACCGGGGAGCTGTTTTTT. This rearrangement joins TRBV12-3 or TRBV12-4 to TRBJ2-2; a possible D gene is TRBD2 (6 bases). The CDR3 spans 14 residues. The ends were cut back, 6 bases at V and 5 bases at J, with 13 bases in the middle.